The 29 T cell receptor beta chains below come from one sample, sequenced in a study of CD8+CD57+ T cells in acquired aplastic anemia (dated by TCRdb to the late 2010s). For sequencing, an Illumina HiSeq 2000 was employed. TCR beta VDJ combination and CDR3 sequence profiling used genomic DNA as the template. TCRdb trimmed the raw reads at Q25, called clones with MiXCR and kept productive beta chains. Rows merge per CDR3 protein into single entries with the most common DNA and genes. The sample table records a few hundred thousand distinct CDR3 sequences; approximately 70% of these occur just once. The top ten clones comprise approximately 3.9% of the sample. Material: sorted CD4+, CD8+, or CD8+CD57+ T cells (not recorded which) from PBMCs. The source of these receptors is a human donor in good health, serving as a control.

This chain joins TRBV2 and TRBJ1-1; 11 bases align to TRBD1. Germline trimming cut 6 bases from V and 1 base from J; bases unmatched to any gene: 10. CDR1 is SNHLY, CDR2 FYNNEI, per germline. This CDR3 spans 17 amino acids. This CDR3 reads CASSQRGDRGGNTEAFF. CDR3 in DNA: TGTGCCAGCAGCCAAAGGGGGGACAGGGGGGGGAACACTGAAGCTTTCTTT.

This clonotype was picked up one time. The CDR3, as DNA: TGCGCCAGCAGCTTTGGGGACGGGAGGGACTATGGCTACACCTTC. This codes for CASSFGDGRDYGYTF. The chain uses TRBV5-1 and TRBJ1-2, with D perhaps TRBD1 (5 bases). The length of the CDR3 is 15 residues. Germline CDR1 is SGHRS and CDR2 is YFSETQ. The V end lost 2 bases, the J end lost 3 bases, and 14 bases lay between the germline ends.

The rearrangement links TRBV12-3 or TRBV12-4 to TRBJ1-1, with 10 bases that match TRBD1. V was pared by 8 bases and J by 0 bases, with 18 bases of the junction left unmatched. The CDR3 has 19 amino acids. CDR3 bases: TGTGCCAGCGTGAATTCACGTGACAGGGGGCCTCGGATGAACACTGAAGCTTTCTTT. The encoded protein is CASVNSRDRGPRMNTEAFF.

The rearrangement links TRBV5-1 to TRBJ1-6; maybe TRBD1 (5 bases). The CDR3 consists of 16 residues. Trimming took off 4 bases at V and 3 bases at J, with 14 bases between the two ends. Germline CDR1 SGHRS, CDR2 YFSETQ. The DNA for the CDR3 is TGCGCCAGCAGCCCGGCCGGGGCAGACTATAATTCACCCCTCCACTTT. It is translated as CASSPAGADYNSPLHF.

The chain carries TRBV9 and TRBJ1-2; possible D gene TRBD1, 5 bases. With 0 bases removed from V and 8 bases from J, the gap between germline ends came to 14 bases. CDR3 length: 14 amino acids. Germline V CDR1 and CDR2: SGDLS, YYNGEE. The CDR3 bases are TGTGCCAGCAGCGTAGGGGGGGGGGAACACGGCTACACCTTC. Its protein product is CASSVGGGEHGYTF.

This sequence joins TRBV20-1 and TRBJ1-5, with D unresolved. CDR1 and CDR2 (germline): DFQATT, SNEGSKA (reference sequence). The length of the CDR3 is 13 residues. The CDR3 DNA reads as TGCAGCGTTGTGACGGGAGGACATCAGCCCCAGCATTTT. This codes for CSVVTGGHQPQHF.

The chain recombines TRBV20-1 with TRBJ2-7; D gene ambiguous. Trimming removed 1 base from V and 5 bases from J, with 9 bases in between. CDR3 length: 12 residues. Per the germline V gene, CDR1 is DFQATT and CDR2 is SNEGSKA (reference sequence). This CDR3 is CSARVPGHEQYF. DNA for the CDR3: TGCAGTGCTAGAGTTCCTGGACACGAGCAGTACTTC.

This clonotype was found once. V usage is TRBV19 and J usage is TRBJ1-5; D possibly corresponds to TRBD1 (5 bases). Trimming pared 5 bases from V and 2 bases from J, leaving 19 bases between. CDR1 is LNHDA, CDR2 SQIVND, per germline (reference sequence). The CDR3 spans 17 residues. CDR3 protein: CASSVTSGGTGNQPQHF. CDR3 sequence (DNA): TGTGCCAGTAGTGTGACTAGCGGGGGTACCGGCAATCAGCCCCAGCATTTT.

This rearrangement joins TRBV2 to TRBJ2-7, with D perhaps TRBD1 (5 bases). Gene TRBJ2-1 matches the end of the DNA better, so the J call may be wrong. There are 14 residues in the CDR3. The germline V gene has CDR1 SNHLY and CDR2 FYNNEI. The CDR3 region is CASTWGRSYNEQFF. As DNA, the CDR3 is TGTGCCAGCACGTGGGGCAGGTCCTACAATGAGCAGTTCTTC.

This clonotype appeared many times. The V and J genes are TRBV15 and TRBJ1-5; D call uncertain. Germline CDR1 LNHNV, CDR2 YYDKDF (reference sequence). Trimming pared 4 bases from V and 7 bases from J, leaving 14 bases between. The length of the CDR3 is 14 residues. CDR3 DNA: TGTGCCACCAGCACCCCTGGGTTCCAACAGCCCCAGCATTTT. It yields the protein CATSTPGFQQPQHF.

This clonotype was recorded a few times. The chain combines TRBV20-1 with TRBJ2-5; TRBD1 or TRBD2 may be the D gene (5 bases each). This CDR3 contains 13 residues. V lost 5 bases, J lost 5 bases, and 15 bases lay in between. Germline lookup yields CDR1 DFQATT and CDR2 SNEGSKA (reference sequence). The chain's CDR3 is CSAARGQGETQYF. The CDR3 DNA reads TGCAGTGCTGCACGGGGCCAGGGCGAGACCCAGTACTTC.

A single count supports this clonotype. This chain connects TRBV10-3 to TRBJ1-6; 9 nucleotides match TRBD1. V was clipped by 5 bases and J by 14 bases; unmatched bases: 10. Germline-derived CDR1 and CDR2 are ENHRY and SYGVKD. The CDR3 is 14 amino acids. DNA for the CDR3: TGTGCCATCAGTAAATCAGACAGGGGGTCCTCCCTCCACTTT. This translates into CAISKSDRGSSLHF.

The sample holds many counts of this clonotype. V usage is TRBV20-1 and J usage is TRBJ1-6; 9 bases match TRBD1. The CDR3 spans 18 residues. Germline assignment: CDR1 DFQATT and CDR2 SNEGSKA (reference sequence). Trimming took 5 bases from V and 7 from J; bases not matched to a gene: 18. The CDR3 DNA is TGCAGTGCTGTGAACGGGACAGGGCCCCTACGATACAATTCACCCCTCCACTTT. Translating it yields CSAVNGTGPLRYNSPLHF.

The rearrangement joins TRBV9 to TRBJ2-5; tentatively, D is TRBD1 (6 bases). CDR3 size: 15 residues. Per germline, CDR1 SGDLS and CDR2 YYNGEE. The germline V and J ends were trimmed by 0 bases and 1 base, with 10 bases remaining between them. In DNA form, the CDR3 reads TGTGCCAGCAGCGTAGGTGGGGGCATCCAAGAGACCCAGTACTTC. It specifies CASSVGGGIQETQYF.

This clonotype has at least ten counts. The CDR3 region has the DNA TGTGCCAGCAGTTACTCTGGGACAGGCTTAGCTACAGATACGCAGTATTTT. This encodes CASSYSGTGLATDTQYF. The chain links TRBV6-5 to TRBJ2-3; 8 positions agree with TRBD1. From germline, CDR1 is MNHEY and CDR2 SVGAGI. This CDR3 comprises 17 residues. Trimming took 0 bases from V and 3 from J; bases not matched to a gene: 8.

The rearrangement joins TRBV9 to TRBJ2-5; D is possibly TRBD1 (6 bases). With 5 bases removed from V and 5 bases from J, the gap between germline ends came to 13 bases. The germline V gene has CDR1 SGDLS and CDR2 YYNGEE. This CDR3 has 13 residues. CDR3 DNA sequence: TGTGCCAGCAGTACAGGGTATTTGGAGACCCAGTACTTC. Its translation is CASSTGYLETQYF.

Regarding this clonotype: The limits of the CDR3 on the DNA are not certain, so only TCRdb's listed CDR3 is given. The V gene is TRBV7-8, the J gene TRBJ1-1; TRBD1 is taken as the D call from the table, unchecked against the DNA. The CDR3 numbers 14 amino acids, ends counted. CDR1 and CDR2 from the germline V gene are SGHVS and FQNEAQ. The CDR3 protein is CASSLDRGKLSLDF.

In the case of this clonotype: One junction end does not reproduce the germline sequence, and a read error may be involved. The rearrangement uses TRBV10-3 and TRBJ2-4, with unresolved D. CDR1 and CDR2 from the germline V gene are ENHRY and SYGVKD. The CDR3 runs to 12 residues. As DNA, the CDR3 is TGTGCCACCAGTGACACCAGTAGCATTCAGTACTTC. Amino acid sequence: CATSDTSSIQYF.

V gene TRBV20-1 combines with J gene TRBJ1-3; no clear D. This CDR3 spans 13 amino acids. The V gene lost 5 bases and the J gene lost 9 bases, with 17 bases spanning the gap. Germline-derived CDR1 and CDR2 are DFQATT and SNEGSKA (reference sequence). CDR3 sequence reads: CSALSGVAGTIYF. CDR3 in DNA: TGCAGTGCTCTGAGCGGCGTAGCGGGCACCATATATTTT.

With respect to this clonotype: Its ends do not fully match the called genes, so a read error is possible. The chain joins TRBV5-1 to TRBJ2-3, with 9 bases identical to TRBD2. Per the germline V gene, CDR1 is SGHRS and CDR2 is YFSETQ. CDR3 length equals 14 residues. CDR3: CATSSGAGGDTQYF. The CDR3 DNA sequence: TGCGCCACCAGCTCTGGGGCGGGGGGGGATACGCAGTATTTT. Variable domain in full (rest from reference TRBV5-1 and TRBJ2-3): KAGVTQTPRYLIKTRGQQVTLSCSPISGHRSVSWYQQTPGQGLQFLFEYFSETQRNKGNFPGRFSGRQFSNSRSEMNVSTLELGDSALYLCATSSGAGGDTQYFGPGTRLTVL.

As for this clonotype: The junction departs from germline at one end; a sequencing error may be responsible. The chain employs TRBV7-9 and TRBJ1-6; perhaps TRBD1 as D (6 bases). CDR1 is SEHNR and CDR2 is FQNEAQ in the germline V gene (reference sequence). The CDR3 covers 14 residues. The DNA for the CDR3 is TGTGCCAGCAGCTATGACAGCGGGGGGGCCGCGGACACGTTT. Translating it yields CASSYDSGGAADTF.

The rearrangement uses TRBV9 and TRBJ2-2; D not resolved. Trimming cost V 3 bases and J 2 bases, with 8 bases left between them. Germline CDR1 reads SGDLS; CDR2 reads YYNGEE. This CDR3 region has 14 residues. The CDR3 loop is CASSGLTNTGELFF. CDR3 in DNA: TGTGCCAGCAGCGGACTTACTAACACCGGGGAGCTGTTTTTT. The complete variable domain, with remaining parts taken from reference TRBV9 and TRBJ2-2, reads DSGVTQTPKHLITATGQRVTLRCSPRSGDLSVYWYQQSLDQGLQFLIQYYNGEERAKGNILERFSAQQFPDLHSELNLSSLELGDSALYFCASSGLTNTGELFFGEGSRLTVL.

Comment on this clonotype: A read error is likely, as this CDR3 ends without the conserved phenylalanine or tryptophan. The DNA is omitted, as the CDR3 cannot be located on it reliably, and the CDR3 follows TCRdb's listing. The V call is TRBV7-8, the J call TRBJ1-5. The CDR3 spans 13 amino acids, including both terminal residues. Germline-derived CDR1 and CDR2 are SGHVS and FQNEAQ. CDR3 sequence: CASSLARFHSRSN.

Worth noting for this clonotype: At one of its ends the junction is not consistent with the germline gene, which may arise from a read error. The chain combines TRBV5-1 with TRBJ2-3; D may be TRBD1 or TRBD2 (7 bases each). CDR3 size: 15 residues. Germline CDR1 reads SGHRS; CDR2 reads YFSETQ. CDR3 DNA: TGTGCCAGCAGCGGGACAGCCAGCCCGGCCGATACGCAGTATTTT. It specifies CASSGTASPADTQYF.

In the case of this clonotype: This could be a read error, since a much larger clone is one nucleotide away. This rearrangement joins TRBV10-3 to TRBJ1-3; TRBD1 might be the D (5 bases). Germline assignment: CDR1 ENHRY and CDR2 SYGVKD. This CDR3 is 14 amino acids long. Here the CDR3 DNA reads TGTGCCAGCAGTGCCGCACCGGGGGGAAACACCATATGTTTT. Protein product: CASSAAPGGNTICF.

The rearrangement uses TRBV5-4 and TRBJ2-2, with 8 nucleotides matching TRBD2. This CDR3 spans 15 amino acids. Germline V gene sequence: CDR1 SGHNT, CDR2 YYREEE (reference sequence). Germline trimming cut 5 bases from V and 5 bases from J; bases unmatched to any gene: 8. Written as DNA, the CDR3 is TGTGCCAGCAGGCCCGGGGGGGGGAGAACCGGGGAGCTGTTTTTT. As protein: CASRPGGGRTGELFF.

Only a few counts were recorded for this clonotype. The gene calls are TRBV7-2 and TRBJ2-7, with TRBD1 matching over 7 bases. The CDR3 contains 14 residues. The germline gives CDR1 SGHTA, CDR2 FQGNSA. V shed 3 bases, J shed 3 bases, and the junction held 5 bases outside the gene matches. CDR3 residues: CASSLEAGGYEQYF. In nucleotides, the CDR3 is TGTGCCAGCAGCTTGGAGGCAGGGGGCTACGAGCAGTACTTC.

This rearrangement joins TRBV27 to TRBJ2-6; 8 positions agree with TRBD2. The ends lost 10 bases at V and 2 bases at J; junction bases unmatched: 19. The CDR3 sequence is 19 residues long. Germline V gene lookup returns CDR1 MNHEY and CDR2 SMNVEV (reference sequence). CDR3: CATSSSGGARVAGANVLTF. The DNA of the CDR3 is TGTGCCACGTCCTCCAGCGGGGGAGCCCGGGTCGCTGGGGCCAACGTCCTGACTTTC.

This clonotype was found many times. The rearrangement uses TRBV6-6 and TRBJ2-7; 11 bases match TRBD1. Trimming removed 2 bases from V and 3 bases from J; junction bases left unmatched: 3. From germline, CDR1 is MNHNY and CDR2 SVGAGI (reference sequence). This CDR3 comprises 15 residues. The chain's CDR3 is CASSYRGQGGYEQYF. CDR3 sequence (DNA): TGTGCCAGCAGTTACAGGGGACAGGGGGGCTACGAGCAGTACTTC.